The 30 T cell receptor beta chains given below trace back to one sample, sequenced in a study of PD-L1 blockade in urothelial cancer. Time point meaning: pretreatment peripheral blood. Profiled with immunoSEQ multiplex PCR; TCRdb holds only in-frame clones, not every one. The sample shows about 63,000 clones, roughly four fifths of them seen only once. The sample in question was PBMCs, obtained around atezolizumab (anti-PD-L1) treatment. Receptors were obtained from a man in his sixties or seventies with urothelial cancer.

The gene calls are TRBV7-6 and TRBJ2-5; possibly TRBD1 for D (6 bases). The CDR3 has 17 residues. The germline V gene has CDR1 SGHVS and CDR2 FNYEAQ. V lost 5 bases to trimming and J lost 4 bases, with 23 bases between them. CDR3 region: CASSPQTLRGQPETQYF. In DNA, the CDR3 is TGTGCCAGCAGCCCCCAAACACTCCGGGGACAACCAGAGACCCAGTACTTC.

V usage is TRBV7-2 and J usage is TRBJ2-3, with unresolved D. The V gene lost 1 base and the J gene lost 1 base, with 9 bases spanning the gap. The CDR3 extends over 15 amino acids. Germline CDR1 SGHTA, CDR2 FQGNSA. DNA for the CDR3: TGTGCCAGCAGCTTAGTGTTACACGGCACAGATACGCAGTATTTT. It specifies CASSLVLHGTDTQYF.

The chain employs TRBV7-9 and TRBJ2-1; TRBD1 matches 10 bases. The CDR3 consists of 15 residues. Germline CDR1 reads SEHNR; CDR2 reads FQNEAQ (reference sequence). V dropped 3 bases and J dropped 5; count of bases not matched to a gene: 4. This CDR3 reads CASSFGTGVNNEQFF. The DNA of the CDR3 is TGTGCCAGCAGCTTCGGGACAGGGGTTAACAATGAGCAGTTCTTC.

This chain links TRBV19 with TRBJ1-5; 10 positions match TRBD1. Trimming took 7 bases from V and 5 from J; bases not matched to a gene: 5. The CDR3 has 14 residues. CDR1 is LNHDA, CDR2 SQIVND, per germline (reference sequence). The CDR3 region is CASTSGTGDQPQHF. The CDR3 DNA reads TGTGCCAGTACCTCCGGGACAGGGGATCAGCCCCAGCATTTT.

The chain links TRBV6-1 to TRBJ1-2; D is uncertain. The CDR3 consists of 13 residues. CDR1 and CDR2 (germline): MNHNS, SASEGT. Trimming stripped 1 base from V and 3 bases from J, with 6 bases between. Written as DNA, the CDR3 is TGTGCCAGCAGTGAAGATCCCTACTATGGCTACACCTTC. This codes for CASSEDPYYGYTF.

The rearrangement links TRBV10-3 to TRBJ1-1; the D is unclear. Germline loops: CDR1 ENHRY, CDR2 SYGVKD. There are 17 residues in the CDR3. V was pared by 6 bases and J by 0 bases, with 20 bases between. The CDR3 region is CAISRHNLIDMNTEAFF. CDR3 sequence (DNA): TGTGCCATCAGCAGACACAATTTAATCGACATGAACACTGAAGCTTTCTTT.

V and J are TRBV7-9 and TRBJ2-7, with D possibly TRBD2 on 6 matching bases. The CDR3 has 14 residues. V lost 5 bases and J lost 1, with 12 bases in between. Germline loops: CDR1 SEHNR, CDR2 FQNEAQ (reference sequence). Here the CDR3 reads CASSPRDESYEQYF. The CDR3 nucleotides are TGTGCCAGCAGCCCGCGGGACGAGTCCTACGAGCAGTACTTC.

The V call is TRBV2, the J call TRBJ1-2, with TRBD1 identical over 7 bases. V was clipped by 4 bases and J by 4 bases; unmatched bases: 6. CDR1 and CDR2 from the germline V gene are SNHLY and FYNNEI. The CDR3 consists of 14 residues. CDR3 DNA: TGTGCCAGCAGTGCGACAGGGTCGACCTATGGCTACACCTTC. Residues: CASSATGSTYGYTF.

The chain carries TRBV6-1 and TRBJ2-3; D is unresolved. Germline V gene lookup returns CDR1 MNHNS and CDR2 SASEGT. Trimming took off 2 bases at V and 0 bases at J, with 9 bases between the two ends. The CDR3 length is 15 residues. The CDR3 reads CASSERQASTDTQYF. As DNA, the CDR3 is TGTGCCAGCAGTGAACGTCAGGCTAGCACAGATACGCAGTATTTT.

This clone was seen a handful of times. The CDR3 region has the DNA TGTGCCACCAGCAGACCCTCAGGGACTAGCGGGGAGGACCAAGAGACCCAGTACTTC. Encoded protein: CATSRPSGTSGEDQETQYF. V gene TRBV15 combines with J gene TRBJ2-5, with TRBD2 matching over 13 bases. Germline values: CDR1 LNHNV, CDR2 YYDKDF (reference sequence). V dropped 2 bases and J dropped 0; count of bases not matched to a gene: 9. CDR3 length equals 19 residues.

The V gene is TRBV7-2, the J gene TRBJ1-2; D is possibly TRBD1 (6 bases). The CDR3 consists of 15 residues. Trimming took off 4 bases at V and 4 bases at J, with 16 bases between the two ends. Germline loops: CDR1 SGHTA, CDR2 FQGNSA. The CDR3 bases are TGTGCCAGCAGCTCCAGGGGAATCGGTAGCTATGGCTACACCTTC. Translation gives CASSSRGIGSYGYTF.

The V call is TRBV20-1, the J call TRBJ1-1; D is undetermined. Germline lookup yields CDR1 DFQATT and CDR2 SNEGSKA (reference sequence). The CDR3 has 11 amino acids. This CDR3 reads CRLHREAEAFF. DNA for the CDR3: TGCAGGCTGCATCGGGAGGCTGAAGCTTTCTTT.

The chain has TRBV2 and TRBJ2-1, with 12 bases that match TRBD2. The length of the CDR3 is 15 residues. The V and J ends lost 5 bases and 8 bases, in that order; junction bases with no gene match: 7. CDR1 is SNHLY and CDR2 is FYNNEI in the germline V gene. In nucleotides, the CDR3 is TGTGCCAGCAGTAGACTAGCGGGAGATAGAGATGAGCAGTTCTTC. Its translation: CASSRLAGDRDEQFF.

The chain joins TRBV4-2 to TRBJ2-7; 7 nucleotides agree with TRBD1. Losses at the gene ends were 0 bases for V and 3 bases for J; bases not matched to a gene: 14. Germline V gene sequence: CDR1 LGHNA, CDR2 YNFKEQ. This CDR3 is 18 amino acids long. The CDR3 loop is CASSQDLPGQVKSYEQYF. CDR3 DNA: TGTGCCAGCAGCCAAGATCTTCCTGGACAGGTCAAAAGCTACGAGCAGTACTTC.

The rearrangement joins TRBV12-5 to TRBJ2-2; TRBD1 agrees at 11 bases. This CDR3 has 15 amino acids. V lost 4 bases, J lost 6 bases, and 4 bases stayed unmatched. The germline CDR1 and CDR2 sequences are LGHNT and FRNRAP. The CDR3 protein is CASGWGTGGSGELFF. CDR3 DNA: TGTGCTAGTGGTTGGGGGACAGGGGGGTCCGGGGAGCTGTTTTTT.

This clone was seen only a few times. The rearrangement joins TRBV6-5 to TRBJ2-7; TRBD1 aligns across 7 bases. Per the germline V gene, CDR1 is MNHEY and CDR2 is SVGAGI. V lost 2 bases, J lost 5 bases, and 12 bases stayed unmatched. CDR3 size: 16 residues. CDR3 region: CASSYTLTQQGNEQYF. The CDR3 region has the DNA TGTGCCAGCAGTTACACGTTAACGCAACAGGGGAACGAGCAGTACTTC.

The CDR3: CASSLGGGRGNTIYF. CDR3 nucleotide sequence: TGCGCCAGCAGCTTGGGCGGGGGACGCGGAAACACCATATATTTT. The chain carries TRBV5-1 and TRBJ1-3; weak D call: TRBD1 (5 bases). Trimming removed 0 bases at V and 4 bases at J, with 11 bases between. This CDR3 spans 15 amino acids. Germline V gene sequence: CDR1 SGHRS, CDR2 YFSETQ.

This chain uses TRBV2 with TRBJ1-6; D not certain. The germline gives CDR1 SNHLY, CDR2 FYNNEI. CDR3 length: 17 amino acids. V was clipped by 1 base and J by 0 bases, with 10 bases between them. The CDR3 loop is CASSEVGGSSYNSPLHF. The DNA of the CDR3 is TGTGCCAGCAGTGAAGTGGGAGGGAGCTCCTATAATTCACCCCTCCACTTT. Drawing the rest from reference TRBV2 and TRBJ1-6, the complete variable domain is EPEVTQTPSHQVTQMGQEVILRCVPISNHLYFYWYRQILGQKVEFLVSFYNNEISEKSEIFDDQFSVERPDGSNFTLKIRSTKLEDSAMYFCASSEVGGSSYNSPLHFGNGTRLTVT.

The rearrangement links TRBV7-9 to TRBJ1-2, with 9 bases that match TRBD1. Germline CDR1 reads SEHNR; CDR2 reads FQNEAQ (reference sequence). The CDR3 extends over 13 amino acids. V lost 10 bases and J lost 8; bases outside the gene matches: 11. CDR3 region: CATPANRGRGYTF. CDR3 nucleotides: TGTGCCACCCCCGCTAACAGGGGGCGAGGCTACACCTTC.

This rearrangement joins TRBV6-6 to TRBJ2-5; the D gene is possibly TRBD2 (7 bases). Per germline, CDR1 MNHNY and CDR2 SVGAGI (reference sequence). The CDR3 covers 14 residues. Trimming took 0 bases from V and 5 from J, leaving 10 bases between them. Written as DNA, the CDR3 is TGTGCCAGCAGTTACTCAGGGGGGGGCGAGACCCAGTACTTC. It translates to CASSYSGGGETQYF.

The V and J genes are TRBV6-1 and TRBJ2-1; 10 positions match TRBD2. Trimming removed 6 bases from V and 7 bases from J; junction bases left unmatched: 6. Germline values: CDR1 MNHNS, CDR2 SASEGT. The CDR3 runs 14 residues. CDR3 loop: CASRMTSGQNEQFF. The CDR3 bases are TGTGCCAGCAGAATGACTAGCGGGCAGAATGAGCAGTTCTTC.

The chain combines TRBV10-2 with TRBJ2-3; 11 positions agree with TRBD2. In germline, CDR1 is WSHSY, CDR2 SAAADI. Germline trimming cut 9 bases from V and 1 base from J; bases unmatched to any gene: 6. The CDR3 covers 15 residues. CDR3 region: CASTGLAVGTDTQYF. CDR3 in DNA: TGCGCCAGTACGGGACTAGCGGTCGGCACAGATACGCAGTATTTT.

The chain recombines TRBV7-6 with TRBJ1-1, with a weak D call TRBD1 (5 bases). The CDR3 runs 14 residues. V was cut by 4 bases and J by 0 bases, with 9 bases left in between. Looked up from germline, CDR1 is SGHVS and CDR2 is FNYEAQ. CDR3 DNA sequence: TGTGCCAGCAGCTCCGACAGACTGAACACTGAAGCTTTCTTT. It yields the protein CASSSDRLNTEAFF.

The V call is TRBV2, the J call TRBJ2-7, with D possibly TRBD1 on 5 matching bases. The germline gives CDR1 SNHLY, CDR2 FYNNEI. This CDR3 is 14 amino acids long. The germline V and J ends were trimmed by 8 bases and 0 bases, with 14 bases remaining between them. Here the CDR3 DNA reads TGTGCCAGCGGCCCGACAGTTAGCTCCTACGAGCAGTACTTC. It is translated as CASGPTVSSYEQYF.

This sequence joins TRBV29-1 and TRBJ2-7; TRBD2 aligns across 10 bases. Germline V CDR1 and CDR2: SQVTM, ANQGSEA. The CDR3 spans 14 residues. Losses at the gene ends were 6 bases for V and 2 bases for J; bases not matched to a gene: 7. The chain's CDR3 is CSVASGSQAYEQYF. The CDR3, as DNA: TGCAGCGTAGCTAGCGGGAGTCAAGCCTACGAGCAGTACTTC.

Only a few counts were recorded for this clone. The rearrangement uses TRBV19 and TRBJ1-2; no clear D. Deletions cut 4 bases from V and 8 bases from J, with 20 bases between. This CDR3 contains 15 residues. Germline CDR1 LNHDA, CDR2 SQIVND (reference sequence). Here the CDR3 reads CASSTKGGSAVGYTF. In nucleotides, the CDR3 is TGTGCCAGTAGTACGAAAGGCGGGAGCGCCGTCGGCTACACCTTC.

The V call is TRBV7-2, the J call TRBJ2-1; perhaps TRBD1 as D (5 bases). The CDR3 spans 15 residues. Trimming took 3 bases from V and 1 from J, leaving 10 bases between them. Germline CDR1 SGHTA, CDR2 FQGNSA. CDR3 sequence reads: CASSFYRQSYNEQFF. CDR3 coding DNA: TGTGCCAGCAGCTTTTACAGACAGTCCTACAATGAGCAGTTCTTC.

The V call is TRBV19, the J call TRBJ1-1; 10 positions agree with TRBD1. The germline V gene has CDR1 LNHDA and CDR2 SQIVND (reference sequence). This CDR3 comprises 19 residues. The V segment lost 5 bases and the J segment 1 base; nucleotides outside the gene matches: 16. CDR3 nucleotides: TGTGCCAGTAGTCCCAGGGACAGGGGACGGGTAATCGGGAACACTGAAGCTTTCTTT. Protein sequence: CASSPRDRGRVIGNTEAFF.

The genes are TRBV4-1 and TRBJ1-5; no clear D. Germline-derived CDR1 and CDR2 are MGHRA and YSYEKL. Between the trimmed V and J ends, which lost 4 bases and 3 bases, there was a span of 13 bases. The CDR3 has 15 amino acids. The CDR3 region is CASSRAPEINQPQHF. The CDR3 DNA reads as TGCGCCAGCAGCCGCGCGCCGGAGATCAATCAGCCCCAGCATTTT.

The CDR3 nucleotides are TGTGCCAGCAGCCAGTTCCAGGGGCCCTACGAGCAGTACTTC. It encodes CASSQFQGPYEQYF. The V and J genes are TRBV14 and TRBJ2-7; D is perhaps TRBD1 (6 bases). Germline loops: CDR1 SGHDN, CDR2 FVKESK. Trimming took 3 bases from V and 2 from J, leaving 11 bases between them. This CDR3 spans 14 amino acids.